In its sample, the clone carrying this TCR beta chain was seen a few times. The target antigen is unknown. From the RT-PCR reads, TCRdb called clonotypes with MiXCR, one entry per CDR3 protein. The table has around 570,000 distinct CDR3 sequences, 6% to 9% seen once. V lost 6 bases to trimming and J lost 7 bases; unmatched junction nucleotides: 6. Germline CDR1 reads MNHEY; CDR2 reads SMNVEV (reference sequence). This CDR3 has 15 residues. The data originate from a study of response to subunit inactivated influenza vaccine. Study-wide results and caveats: T cells newly recruited by each seasonal influenza vaccination are few, the authors suggested.

J is TRBJ2-3 and V is TRBV27, with 14 bases fitting TRBD2. This TCR came from a man between 50 and 69 years old who received an inactivated influenza vaccine. The starting material was PBMCs from blood, obtained around 25 months after vaccination. CDR3 residues: CASRGGLAGANTQYF. The CDR3 DNA reads as TGTGCCAGCAGGGGGGGACTAGCGGGAGCAAATACGCAGTATTTT.